Listed below are T cell receptor beta chains from one sample, sequenced in a study of brain T cells in children with intractable seizures. Generated by immunoSEQ multiplex PCR, the TCRdb table keeps only in-frame clones and is missing some. The table has 75,000 to 80,000 clones, 85% to 95% seen once. The sample here was peripheral blood, taken at surgery. Every receptor here comes from a boy under two years old with tuberous sclerosis and intractable seizures. The CDR3 runs from the conserved cysteine through the conserved F or W. D genes are given only for firm matches. The size of a clone is reported for some rows only, either as once, few or many, or as a class for expanded clones.

v_gene,abundance,d_gene,j_gene,len,CDR3aa,CDR3nt
TRBV10-3,-,-,TRBJ2-3,14,CAISEAGSTDTQYF,TGTGCCATCAGTGAAGCGGGTAGCACAGATACGCAGTATTTT
TRBV6-1,-,-,TRBJ1-4,13,CASSEIRRGKLFF,TGTGCCAGCAGTGAAATCAGGCGAGGAAAACTGTTTTTT
TRBV5-6,-,TRBD1,TRBJ2-1,15,CASSLVRGPYNEQFF,TGTGCCAGCAGCTTGGTGAGGGGGCCCTACAATGAGCAGTTCTTC
TRBV6-6,-,-,TRBJ1-1,16,CASSYSFLGLGAEAFF,TGTGCCAGCAGTTACTCGTTCTTAGGGCTTGGAGCTGAAGCTTTCTTT
TRBV5-4,-,TRBD2,TRBJ2-1,20,CASSQGPGTSGRLGWNEQFF,TGTGCCAGCAGTCAAGGGCCCGGGACTAGCGGGAGGCTAGGTTGGAATGAGCAGTTCTTC
TRBV7-8,-,-,TRBJ2-5,11,CASSTKETQYF,TGTGCCAGCAGCACTAAAGAGACCCAGTACTTC
TRBV7-9,-,TRBD1,TRBJ2-7,15,CASSPKDREVNEQYF,TGTGCCAGCAGCCCGAAGGACAGGGAGGTTAATGAGCAGTACTTC
TRBV2,-,-,TRBJ2-7,13,CASSRDAAYEQYF,TGTGCCAGCAGTAGGGACGCCGCCTACGAGCAGTACTTC
TRBV11-3,-,TRBD1,TRBJ1-2,14,CASRQKGQGYGYTF,TGTGCCAGCAGGCAAAAAGGACAGGGGTATGGCTACACCTTC
TRBV25-1,once,-,TRBJ1-2,16,CASSGTLVRGEYGYTF,TGTGCCAGCAGTGGGACCCTTGTAAGGGGGGAATATGGCTACACCTTC
TRBV5-1,few,-,TRBJ2-7,15,CASSLVGSSYYEQYF,TGCGCCAGCAGCTTGGTTGGCAGTTCTTACTACGAGCAGTACTTC